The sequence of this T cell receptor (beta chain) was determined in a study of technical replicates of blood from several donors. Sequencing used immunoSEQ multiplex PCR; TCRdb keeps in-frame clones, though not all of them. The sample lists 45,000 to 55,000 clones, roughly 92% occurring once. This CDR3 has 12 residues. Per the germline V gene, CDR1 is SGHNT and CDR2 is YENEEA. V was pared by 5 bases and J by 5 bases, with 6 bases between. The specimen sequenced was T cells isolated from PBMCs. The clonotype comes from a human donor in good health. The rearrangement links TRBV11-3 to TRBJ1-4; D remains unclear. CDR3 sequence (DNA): TGTGCCAGCAGCCGAGAGAATGAAAAACTGTTTTTT. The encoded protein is CASSRENEKLFF.